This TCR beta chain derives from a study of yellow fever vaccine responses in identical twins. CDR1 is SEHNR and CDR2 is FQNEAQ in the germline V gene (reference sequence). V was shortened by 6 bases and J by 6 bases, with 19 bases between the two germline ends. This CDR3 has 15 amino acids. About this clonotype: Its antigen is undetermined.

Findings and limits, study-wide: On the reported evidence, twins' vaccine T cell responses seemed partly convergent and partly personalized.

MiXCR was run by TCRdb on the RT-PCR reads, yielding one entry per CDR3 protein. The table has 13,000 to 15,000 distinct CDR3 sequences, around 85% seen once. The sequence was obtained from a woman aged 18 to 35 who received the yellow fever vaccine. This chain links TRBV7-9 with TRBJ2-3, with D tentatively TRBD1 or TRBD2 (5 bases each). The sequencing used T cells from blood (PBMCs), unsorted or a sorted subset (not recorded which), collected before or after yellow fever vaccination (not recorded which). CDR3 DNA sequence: TGTGCCAGCAGAGATACATGGCTCGGGACCGATACGCAGTATTTT. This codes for CASRDTWLGTDTQYF.